This record covers a single T cell receptor beta chain. The source of the sample is a study of cytomegalovirus exposure and HLA in healthy donors. Looked up from germline, CDR1 is MDHEN and CDR2 is SYDVKM. Trimming pared 3 bases from V and 0 bases from J, leaving 10 bases between. The CDR3 has 15 residues. TCRdb's table, derived via immunoSEQ multiplex PCR, lists solely in-frame clones and lacks some. The sample lists 150,000 to 250,000 clones; around 83% were seen once. This chain connects TRBV28 to TRBJ2-3, with a possible D match to TRBD2 (6 bases). Sequenced: PBMCs. This clonotype originated in a woman aged 30 to 39 in good health and CMV-seropositive. DNA for the CDR3: TGTGCCAGCAGTTTCACCCGGGAGAGCACAGATACGCAGTATTTT. Its translation: CASSFTRESTDTQYF.